This paragraph covers one TCR beta chain sequence. Its antigen is unknown. No base-level quality is on record; no much larger clone is a single base apart. The cohort comprised more than 550 healthy bone marrow donors. All cohort members were sampled while nominally healthy, although unrecorded immune exposures were likely present. The donor tested CMV seropositive, placing the donor among the 289 seropositive members of the cohort. Each donor provided a peripheral blood sample, and peripheral blood mononuclear cells were used for TCR beta sequencing. Genomic DNA was extracted from the blood cell samples with the Qiagen DNeasy Blood Extraction Kit. These data come from a study of cytomegalovirus exposure and HLA in healthy donors (dated by TCRdb to 2016 to 2017). For the study in its entirety: In an earlier analysis of fewer than 750 of the donors, about 260 Gb of sequence data and 90 million to 120 million unique TCR beta sequences from roughly 200 million T cells were reported. Rather than drawing on any new phenotypic data, the later analysis identified candidate immune exposures from TCR beta sequences and the way those sequences occurred across donors. The study used immunosequencing to profile the T cell repertoires of hundreds of subjects and linked those repertoires to cytomegalovirus serostatus. Alongside the repertoire data, information on donor age, sex, ethnicity and CMV serostatus was compiled. An earlier analysis of around 580 of the donors used high-throughput TCR beta sequencing to judge whether each TCR beta V gene segment behaved as functional or pseudogenic. In addition to the first cohort of 666 subjects, a separate validation cohort of 120 different subjects was used. HLA typing covered class I and class II loci at four-digit resolution. The number of donors typed differed by locus, with roughly 629-640 for A, B, C, DRB1 and DQB1, around 500 for DQA1, about 610 for DPA1, and around 430 for DPB1. On average, 235,054 unique TCR beta nucleotide sequences were sequenced per donor among roughly 430 genotyped donors of the cohort, with around 19% of those sequences being non-productive. The study combined high-throughput TCR immunosequencing, statistical association of individual TCRs with disease status, and machine learning to predict cytomegalovirus infection status. The genetic ancestry cluster associated with self-reported Caucasian donors included around four fifths of the approximately 430 genotyped donors. A later analysis re-analyzed previously published TCR beta repertoires from about 730 donors and added high-resolution HLA genotyping to study TCR occurrence patterns. All discovery cohort repertoires had been generated on a single sequencing platform. The study aimed to test whether signatures of past pathogen exposure could be identified by cataloging public T cell receptors. A later genetic analysis took genome-wide SNP genotypes for about 55% of the roughly 700 donors and used that subset as a discovery cohort. About 280 gigabases of sequencing data and 70 million to 100 million unique TCR sequences made up an early release that covered several hundred HLA-typed donors. Roughly 5 DR-DQ haplotypes were handled as single units for association and clustering, since linkage in the cohort was strong.

Taken from cysteine to phenylalanine, the CDR3 has 14 residues. Of all the DNA, just the CDR3 is kept, 42 bases in frame from base 1. CDR1 and CDR2 (MNHEY, SVGAGI) derive from the germline V gene. Trimming accounts for 7 bases at V and 4 bases at J, while the number of junction bases matched to no gene is 7. Broad study findings and their caveats: In a later genetic analysis, a missense DCLRE1C variant was associated with V-gene and J-gene trimming of TCR beta chains, and the association was replicated in an independent cohort. According to the authors, the approach could potentially be generalized to other disease states and immunological phenotypes. Because HLA typing was missing for some donors at each locus, association tests included only the typed subset. Linkage disequilibrium might explain the correlated functional status among segregating V segments, but an unknown experimental factor could not be ruled out. A later analysis reported that several top co-occurrence clusters appeared linked to parvovirus B19, influenza, CMV and Epstein-Barr virus. While some public TCRs were present in many individuals, most TCR sequences turned up only very rarely across donors. Assigning TCR associations to individual alleles was difficult when HLA alleles, especially DR and DQ, strongly co-occurred. The study listed 164 TCR beta chains as associated with cytomegalovirus. In vitro tests confirmed that a few of the cytomegalovirus-associated TCR beta chains recognize cytomegalovirus antigens. A later genetic analysis reported fewer N-insertions in productive TCRs among donors in an Asian-associated ancestry cluster than the roughly 620-donor mean. This cohort had only TCR beta chains sequenced, and the lack of alpha or paired-chain data limited which features could be detected. The only immune exposure information available for the cohort was CMV serostatus. In a later analysis, most CMV-associated TCR beta chains were found to appear HLA-restricted, with HLA associations seemingly driven largely by CMV exposure. The presence/absence analyses assumed that sequencing depth was roughly uniform across donors, and that assumption may not be true. At a false discovery rate of 0.05, a later analysis linked approximately 18,000 TCR beta sequences to specific HLA alleles. In a later analysis, TCR association rates were found to vary across HLA loci, with the most associated TCRs seen for DRB1 alleles and the fewest for HLA-C alleles. The classifier was reported to diagnose cytomegalovirus status with high specificity and sensitivity in both the original cohort and the validation cohort. Some IMGT-functional V segments, including TRBV6-2 and TRBV6-3, could not be distinguished by the 87-base-pair reads and were therefore excluded. An earlier analysis of 450 to 750 of the donors showed that most TCR beta V segments appeared in productive rearrangements either about 87% or about 30% of the time, which broadly matched IMGT annotations. In a later analysis, HLA-associated TCR beta chains were found to be more clonally expanded and to have lower generation probabilities than equally common non-associated chains. A further reported finding was that TCR beta sequences accurately predicted the HLA-A and HLA-B alleles for most subjects in the first cohort. Some 15 rarely observed V segments, including chromosome 9 orphons, were excluded from the earlier analysis of some 590 of the donors because counts were too low. A cluster of highly shared sequence variants was judged likely to be a technical artifact of the sequencing pipeline.

Library generation was performed with the immunoSEQ multiplex PCR assay. The multiplex PCR relied on a mix of 60 forward primers for TCR Vbeta segments and 13 reverse primers for TCR Jbeta segments. Amplification of the CDR3 region of rearranged TCR beta genes was performed with a multiplex PCR assay on genomic DNA. The amplified TCR beta libraries were sequenced on the Illumina HiSeq System as 87-base-pair reads. In the authors' own workflow: Across the 670 or so repertoires, a later analysis counted roughly 77 million unique TCR beta chains, around 11 million of which were shared by at least two donors. A nearest-neighbor algorithm error-corrected the raw reads and collapsed the reads into unique sequences, merging closely related sequences to remove PCR and sequencing errors. V, D and J gene segments were assigned by aligning CDR3 sequences to IMGT reference sequences. For a sequence to be retained, a match of at least six nucleotides was required to both a V gene segment and a J gene segment. Rearrangements were classified as productive when the CDR3 lacked stop codons and remained in frame with V and J, and all other rearrangements were classified as non-productive. CDR3 was defined according to IMGT convention as the region running from the second conserved V-encoded cysteine to the conserved J-encoded phenylalanine. Sequences without an unambiguous match to a single V gene segment were excluded from the earlier analysis of approximately 600 of the donors. In an earlier analysis of 587 of the donors, V segments were called functional above 56.7% productive rearrangements and were called segregating when the between-donor standard deviation exceeded 5%. A statistical classification framework was developed to diagnose cytomegalovirus status using the catalog of TCR beta chain sequences. A later analysis assigned V and J genes by comparing TCR nucleotide sequences with IMGT/GENE-DB human TR gene sequences. The TCRdist pipeline was used in a later analysis to assign CDR3 sequences and most-parsimonious VDJ recombination scenarios. A later analysis defined each TCR beta chain by its CDR3 amino acid sequence plus V-gene family, and excluded reads lacking a unique V-gene family. To address suspected cross-contamination and a sequencing artifact, a later analysis removed over 500 highly shared, low-generation-probability nucleotide sequences. In a later analysis, a clonal expansion index for each public chain was calculated from normalized within-repertoire ranks of inferred template counts. In a later analysis, generation probabilities were computed using a VDJ recombination model fitted to out-of-frame rearrangements, and the results were checked against IGoR. A later analysis scored TCR-TCR, TCR-HLA and TCR-CMV co-occurrence with hypergeometric tests, applying a repertoire-size bias correction to TCR pairs. A later analysis estimated false discovery rates by permuting HLA or CMV assignments 20 times. In a later analysis, co-occurring TCRs were grouped using DBSCAN, with TCRdist sequence similarity added in when clustering inside HLA-allele-positive subsets. Repertoires with fewer than 30,000 or more than 120,000 public chains, plus five repertoires with anomalous nucleotide sharing, were excluded from co-occurrence clustering. TCRdb stores this immuneACCESS table with in-frame sequences only. Part of the clones is absent; in the studies checked, under half of the shortfall reflects unresolved V genes, and no reason is known for the rest. The DNA gave D and trimming, while V, J and clone size come from that table. The sample data list about 190,000 clones, and 65% to 85% of these were observed just once. Together, the top ten hold less than 2% of the sample.

The sequencing input was PBMCs. The receptor comes from a man aged 40-49 years in good health and CMV-seropositive. Recombination joined TRBV6-5 with TRBJ1-5; 7 bases in the middle match TRBD1. The DNA reads TGTGCCAGCAACCATGGGACAGCAAATCAGCCCCAGCATTTT. Translated, it reads CASNHGTANQPQHF.